Presented here are 28 T cell receptor beta chains from one specimen sequenced in a study of high-grade serous ovarian cancer treatment subgroups. Data came from immunoSEQ multiplex PCR; TCRdb stores just in-frame clones and leaves some out. The table shows 15,000 to 20,000 clones, with approximately 72% occurring only once. Tumor samples were taken before definitive surgery or chemotherapy. The sample comprised tumor tissue. These receptors came from a human donor with high-grade serous ovarian cancer.

The chain is built from TRBV14 and TRBJ2-7; possible D gene TRBD1, 5 bases. The CDR3 extends over 16 amino acids. Germline values: CDR1 SGHDN, CDR2 FVKESK. V lost 0 bases and J lost 3, with 15 bases in between. Here the CDR3 reads CASSQEIRDWFYEQYF. The CDR3 DNA follows: TGTGCCAGCAGCCAAGAAATCAGGGATTGGTTCTACGAGCAGTACTTC.

The chain uses TRBV2 and TRBJ2-5, with 7 bases lining up with TRBD2. Trimming removed 2 bases from V and 5 bases from J; junction bases left unmatched: 5. The length of the CDR3 is 14 residues. Germline V gene sequence: CDR1 SNHLY, CDR2 FYNNEI. The CDR3 DNA follows: TGTGCCAGCAGTGAAAGGGGAGGGGAGGAGACCCAGTACTTC. Residues: CASSERGGEETQYF. The variable domain in full, with the rest retrieved from reference TRBV2 and TRBJ2-5, is EPEVTQTPSHQVTQMGQEVILRCVPISNHLYFYWYRQILGQKVEFLVSFYNNEISEKSEIFDDQFSVERPDGSNFTLKIRSTKLEDSAMYFCASSERGGEETQYFGPGTRLLVL.

This clone came up a few times. The rearrangement links TRBV7-2 to TRBJ1-2, with a tentative D call TRBD1 (5 bases). The CDR3 extends over 13 amino acids. V lost 3 bases and J 6 bases, leaving 11 bases between the germline ends. Germline CDR1 reads SGHTA; CDR2 reads FQGNSA. CDR3 nucleotides: TGTGCCAGCAGCTTCGGACGGGGCGATGGCTACACCTTC. Encoded protein: CASSFGRGDGYTF.

This rearrangement joins TRBV2 to TRBJ1-2, with D perhaps matching TRBD1 (5 bases). Trimming took 9 bases from V and 0 from J, leaving 14 bases between them. The length of the CDR3 is 14 residues. Germline CDR1 SNHLY, CDR2 FYNNEI. The CDR3 coding sequence is TGTGCCAGAGATTGGGACGGGACTAACTATGGCTACACCTTC. This codes for CARDWDGTNYGYTF.

This chain links TRBV19 with TRBJ1-2; D is ambiguous. V dropped 6 bases and J dropped 0 bases, with 8 bases sitting between them. This CDR3 spans 13 amino acids. The germline V gene has CDR1 LNHDA and CDR2 SQIVND (reference sequence). CDR3 sequence reads: CASRSRPNYGYTF. In DNA, the CDR3 is TGTGCCAGTAGGTCCCGTCCTAACTATGGCTACACCTTC.

About this clone itself: A read error may produce the germline difference seen at one junction end. The rearrangement joins TRBV10-3 to TRBJ1-4, with a weak D call TRBD1 (6 bases). The germline CDR1 and CDR2 sequences are ENHRY and SYGVKD. This CDR3 is 14 amino acids long. The CDR3 reads CAISAAGDHGTRVF. CDR3 nucleotides: TGTGCCATCAGTGCCGCCGGGGATCACGGGACAAGGGTTTTT.

This clone has more than one count but fewer than ten. V is TRBV9 and J is TRBJ2-1; no clear D. From germline, CDR1 is SGDLS and CDR2 YYNGEE. Deletions cut 0 bases from V and 0 bases from J, with 7 bases between. The CDR3 is 15 amino acids. As DNA, the CDR3 is TGTGCCAGCAGCGTAGGGGTTAGCTCCTACAATGAGCAGTTCTTC. Amino acid sequence: CASSVGVSSYNEQFF.

This clone was recorded once. This sequence joins TRBV7-2 and TRBJ2-7; 10 nucleotides match TRBD2. With V trimmed by 2 bases and J by 2 bases, 6 bases remained unmatched. The CDR3 loop spans 16 amino acids. Germline values: CDR1 SGHTA, CDR2 FQGNSA. This CDR3 is CASSLSLLAGTYEQYF. Here the CDR3 DNA reads TGTGCCAGCAGCTTATCCTTACTAGCGGGGACCTACGAGCAGTACTTC.

This rearrangement joins TRBV27 to TRBJ2-2, with D uncertain. The CDR3 runs 14 residues. Germline V lookup: CDR1 MNHEY, CDR2 SMNVEV (reference sequence). V lost 2 bases and J lost 3, with 7 bases in between. In DNA, the CDR3 is TGTGCCAGCAGTTTACAAGTTTACACCGGGGAGCTGTTTTTT. This encodes CASSLQVYTGELFF.

This chain uses TRBV2 with TRBJ2-6; D is undetermined. This CDR3 contains 15 residues. Trimming cost V 4 bases and J 2 bases, with 9 bases left between them. Germline V gene lookup returns CDR1 SNHLY and CDR2 FYNNEI. The CDR3 DNA sequence: TGTGCCAGCAGTGTTCCGAGCCCTGGGGCCAACGTCCTGACTTTC. Translating it yields CASSVPSPGANVLTF.

The chain uses TRBV5-6 and TRBJ2-7; TRBD1 matches at 7 bases. The CDR3 length is 13 residues. Looked up from germline, CDR1 is SGHDT and CDR2 is YYEEEE. The junction had 4 bases not matched to a gene; V was cut back by 5 bases and J by 2 bases. The CDR3 nucleotides are TGTGCCAGCAGTTCCCAGGGGGCCTACGAGCAGTACTTC. This gives the protein CASSSQGAYEQYF.

The J gene is TRBJ1-2, the V gene TRBV5-5; 7 bases match TRBD1. Germline V gene sequence: CDR1 SGHKS, CDR2 YYEKEE (reference sequence). The trim removed 4 bases at V and 1 base at J, leaving 1 base unmatched. The CDR3 is 13 amino acids. This CDR3 is CASSTGDNYGYTF. The CDR3, as DNA: TGTGCCAGCAGCACAGGGGATAACTATGGCTACACCTTC.

This clone was recorded a few times. The rearrangement joins TRBV2 to TRBJ2-7; 9 nucleotides line up with TRBD1. The CDR3 length is 15 residues. V dropped 4 bases and J dropped 5; count of bases not matched to a gene: 9. From germline, CDR1 is SNHLY and CDR2 FYNNEI. DNA of the CDR3: TGTGCCAGCAGTGCCAGGACAGGGGCAGGGAACGAGCAGTACTTC. This encodes CASSARTGAGNEQYF.

Only one count was recorded for this clone. The chain has TRBV27 and TRBJ2-6; D uncertain. V was cut by 7 bases and J by 4 bases, with 11 bases left in between. The CDR3 has 14 amino acids. Germline V gene sequence: CDR1 MNHEY, CDR2 SMNVEV (reference sequence). The CDR3 nucleotides are TGTGCCAGCACAGTCTTTTCCGGGGCCAACGTCCTGACTTTC. It codes for CASTVFSGANVLTF. Based on the CDR3 plus reference TRBV27 and TRBJ2-6, the full variable domain is EAQVTQNPRYLITVTGKKLTVTCSQNMNHEYMSWYRQDPGLGLRQIYYSMNVEVTDKGDVPEGYKVSRKEKRNFPLILESPSPNQTSLYFCASTVFSGANVLTFGAGSRLTVL.

Judged by abundance, this clone is medium-sized. The chain is built from TRBV5-8 and TRBJ1-5; no definite D call. V lost 2 bases, J lost 4 bases, and 7 bases lay in between. Per the germline V gene, CDR1 is SGHTS and CDR2 is YDEGEE. The CDR3 consists of 13 residues. The CDR3 nucleotides read TGTGCCAGCAGCTTTGGACCTAATCAGCCCCAGCATTTT. Its translation: CASSFGPNQPQHF.

The V and J genes are TRBV19 and TRBJ2-3; possible D gene TRBD1, 6 bases. Trimming shortened V by 7 bases and J by 0 bases, and 11 bases separated the two germline ends. The length of the CDR3 is 14 residues. Germline V gene lookup returns CDR1 LNHDA and CDR2 SQIVND (reference sequence). The chain's CDR3 is CASNKQGSTDTQYF. DNA for the CDR3: TGTGCCAGTAACAAACAGGGTAGCACAGATACGCAGTATTTT. Full variable domain (remainder filled in from reference TRBV19 and TRBJ2-3): DGGITQSPKYLFRKEGQNVTLSCEQNLNHDAMYWYRQDPGQGLRLIYYSQIVNDFQKGDIAEGYSVSREKKESFPLTVTSAQKNPTAFYLCASNKQGSTDTQYFGPGTRLTVL.

V gene TRBV27 combines with J gene TRBJ2-5, with D perhaps TRBD1 (5 bases). The germline V gene encodes CDR1 MNHEY and CDR2 SMNVEV (reference sequence). CDR3 length: 15 amino acids. Trimming removed 4 bases at V and 4 bases at J, with 16 bases between. The CDR3 DNA is TGTGCCAGCAGTTCAGCAAAACCAGACAGAGAGACCCAGTACTTC. It specifies CASSSAKPDRETQYF.

The chain combines TRBV5-1 with TRBJ2-7, with 11 bases fitting TRBD1. Germline CDR1 reads SGHRS; CDR2 reads YFSETQ. The CDR3 covers 15 residues. The ends lost 4 bases at V and 3 bases at J; junction bases unmatched: 6. CDR3: CASSHPGQGDYEQYF. For the CDR3, the DNA is TGCGCCAGCAGCCACCCGGGACAGGGGGACTACGAGCAGTACTTC. Together with reference TRBV5-1 and TRBJ2-7, the CDR3 gives the full variable domain: KAGVTQTPRYLIKTRGQQVTLSCSPISGHRSVSWYQQTPGQGLQFLFEYFSETQRNKGNFPGRFSGRQFSNSRSEMNVSTLELGDSALYLCASSHPGQGDYEQYFGPGTRLTVT.

The rearrangement joins TRBV6-1 to TRBJ2-3; a possible D gene is TRBD2 (6 bases). Germline V lookup: CDR1 MNHNS, CDR2 SASEGT. CDR3 length equals 13 residues. Trimming left V 6 bases short and J 3 bases short, with 10 bases between. CDR3 residues: CASSGRETDTQYF. CDR3 nucleotide sequence: TGTGCCAGCAGCGGGAGAGAGACAGATACGCAGTATTTT.

The chain links TRBV6-5 to TRBJ2-7; D call uncertain. The V end was cut by 6 bases, the J end by 5 bases, with 11 bases between. The CDR3 loop spans 12 amino acids. Germline CDR1 is MNHEY and CDR2 is SVGAGI. The CDR3 DNA sequence: TGTGCCAGCAGCCTTGACCCTCACGAGCAGTACTTC. Amino acid sequence: CASSLDPHEQYF.

This clone was detected a few times. The chain is built from TRBV19 and TRBJ2-7; 7 nucleotides match TRBD1. J was trimmed by 3 bases and V by 3 bases; bases with no gene match: 11. The length of the CDR3 is 16 residues. Germline CDR1 is LNHDA and CDR2 is SQIVND (reference sequence). CDR3 protein: CASSIGSRRDSYEQYF. CDR3 sequence (DNA): TGTGCCAGTAGTATTGGGAGTCGTCGGGACAGCTACGAGCAGTACTTC.

The chain couples TRBV18 to TRBJ2-3, with D possibly matching TRBD2 (6 bases). V shed 2 bases and J shed 2 bases, with 20 bases lying between them. The CDR3 consists of 18 residues. Germline loops: CDR1 KGHSH, CDR2 LQKENI. CDR3 in amino acids: CASSPIVLRRGNTDTQYF. The CDR3 region has the DNA TGTGCCAGCTCACCAATTGTCCTCCGGCGGGGTAACACAGATACGCAGTATTTT.

The V gene is TRBV7-9, the J gene TRBJ2-1; TRBD2 agrees at 7 bases. V dropped 5 bases and J dropped 0; count of bases not matched to a gene: 4. CDR3 size: 15 residues. The germline V gene encodes CDR1 SEHNR and CDR2 FQNEAQ (reference sequence). CDR3 DNA sequence: TGTGCCAGCAGCGTTACTAGCGACTCCTACAATGAGCAGTTCTTC. It specifies CASSVTSDSYNEQFF.

The CDR3 region is CVRIVTGFASMNTEAFF. CDR3 sequence (DNA): TGTGTCAGAATCGTGACAGGGTTTGCCAGCATGAACACTGAAGCTTTCTTT. The V gene is TRBV7-5, the J gene TRBJ1-1; TRBD1 is taken as the D call from the table, unchecked against the DNA. TRBV7-5 is termed a pseudogene. This CDR3 spans 17 amino acids.

The CDR3 sequence: CASSLTGSHEQYF. The DNA for the CDR3 is TGCGCCAGCAGCCTGACAGGGTCCCACGAGCAGTACTTC. The chain combines TRBV4-3 with TRBJ2-7, with 7 bases aligning to TRBD1. The V and J ends lost 4 bases and 5 bases, in that order; junction bases with no gene match: 5. The CDR3 runs 13 residues. CDR1 is LGHNA and CDR2 is YSLEER in the germline V gene.

V is TRBV28 and J is TRBJ2-1; TRBD1 matches 9 bases. The CDR3 has 16 residues. Per germline, CDR1 MDHEN and CDR2 SYDVKM. V dropped 3 bases and J dropped 7; count of bases not matched to a gene: 10. The CDR3 DNA sequence: TGTGCCAGCAGTTTGTCAACAGGGGGCACAATGAATGAGCAGTTCTTC. It is translated as CASSLSTGGTMNEQFF.

The genes are TRBV5-1 and TRBJ2-7; D ambiguous. With 0 bases removed from V and 0 bases from J, the gap between germline ends came to 4 bases. Germline values: CDR1 SGHRS, CDR2 YFSETQ. CDR3 size: 13 residues. CDR3 region: CASSLAGSYEQYF. In DNA form, the CDR3 reads TGCGCCAGCAGCTTGGCCGGCTCCTACGAGCAGTACTTC.

This chain connects TRBV9 to TRBJ1-6, with a weak D call TRBD1 (6 bases). Trimming stripped 4 bases from V and 8 bases from J, with 13 bases between. This CDR3 has 14 amino acids. CDR1 is SGDLS, CDR2 YYNGEE, per germline. The CDR3 here is CASSSPGGYSPLHF. DNA of the CDR3: TGTGCCAGCAGCTCCCCGGGGGGCTATTCACCCCTCCACTTT. Full variable domain (outside the CDR3, taken from reference TRBV9 and TRBJ1-6): DSGVTQTPKHLITATGQRVTLRCSPRSGDLSVYWYQQSLDQGLQFLIQYYNGEERAKGNILERFSAQQFPDLHSELNLSSLELGDSALYFCASSSPGGYSPLHFGNGTRLTVT.